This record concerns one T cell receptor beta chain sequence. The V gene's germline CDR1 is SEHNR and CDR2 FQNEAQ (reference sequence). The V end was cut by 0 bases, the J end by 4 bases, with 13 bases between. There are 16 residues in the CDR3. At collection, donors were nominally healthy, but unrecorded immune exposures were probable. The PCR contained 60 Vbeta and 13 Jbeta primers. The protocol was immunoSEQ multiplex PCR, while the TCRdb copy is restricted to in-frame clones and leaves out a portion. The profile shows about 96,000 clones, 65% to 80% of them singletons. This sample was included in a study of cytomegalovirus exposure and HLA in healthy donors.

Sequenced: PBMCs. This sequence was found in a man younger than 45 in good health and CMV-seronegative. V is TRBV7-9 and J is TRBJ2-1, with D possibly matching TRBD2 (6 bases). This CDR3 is CASSLAGGETYNEQFF. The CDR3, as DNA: TGTGCCAGCAGCTTAGCGGGCGGGGAGACTTACAATGAGCAGTTCTTC.